The clone carrying this T cell receptor beta chain was seen ten or more times. Its antigen is unidentified. Individual cDNA molecules each received unique molecular identifiers attached to them. TCRdb used MiXCR to reprocess the 5' RACE reads, holding one entry per CDR3 protein. Altogether 55,000 to 85,000 distinct CDR3 sequences are present, 10% to 15% being singletons, with the ten largest covering about 4.2%. This CDR3 is 15 amino acids long. With 4 bases clipped from V and 6 bases from J, the junction kept 10 bases outside the gene matches. CDR1 is MNHEY and CDR2 is SVGAGI in the germline V gene. This specimen comes from a study of early T cells in non-severe SARS-CoV-2 infection. Study results and limitations: Reliance on VDJdb matching favored anti-spike CD8 responses; private and CD4 specificities were missed.

The sample taken for sequencing was whole blood. This receptor was identified in an adult who was a healthcare worker with PCR-confirmed SARS-CoV-2 infection or an uninfected control (not recorded which). The genes are TRBV6-5 and TRBJ2-7; TRBD1 matches at 9 bases. The CDR3 spells CASSLQGTGSGEQYF. The CDR3 DNA reads TGTGCCAGCAGTTTGCAAGGGACAGGGAGTGGCGAGCAGTACTTC.